Below are 14 T cell receptor beta chains sequenced from a single sample in a study of beta chain features in type 1 diabetes. For these receptors, no antigen is known. The whole isolated RNA underwent reverse transcription, so sequencing captured expressed TCRB transcripts. Method: immunoSEQ multiplex PCR; TCRdb's copy keeps in-frame clones and lacks some. The sample has 600,000 to 700,000 clones; around 12% are singletons. Study conclusions and caveats: Shorter TCRB CDR3s, moderately but significantly so, were found in Type 1 diabetes patients in all four CD4+ subsets.

Sequencing input: naive CD4+ T cells from blood. Receptor source: a man aged 30 to 39 with type 1 diabetes.

This clone has a handful of counts. Different DNA sequences within this sample yield the same CDR3. The chain couples TRBV9 to TRBJ2-4; D is ambiguous. The CDR3 has 14 residues. V was clipped by 0 bases and J by 0 bases, with 4 bases between them. The germline gives CDR1 SGDLS, CDR2 YYNGEE. CDR3 sequence (DNA): TGTGCCAGCAGCGTAGGGGCAGCCAAAAACATTCAGTACTTC. As protein: CASSVGAAKNIQYF.

The CDR3 loop reads CASSSQGYPTEAFF. CDR3 nucleotides: TGTGCCAGTAGTTCCCAGGGGTACCCTACAGAAGCTTTCTTT. J is TRBJ1-1 and V is TRBV19, with a tentative D call TRBD1 (6 bases). This CDR3 region has 14 residues. The germline V and J ends were trimmed by 5 bases and 8 bases, with 18 bases remaining between them. CDR1 is LNHDA and CDR2 is SQIVND in the germline V gene (reference sequence).

This chain uses TRBV6-5 with TRBJ2-1, with D unclear. The CDR3 is 13 residues long. From germline, CDR1 is MNHEY and CDR2 SVGAGI. With 6 bases removed from V and 4 bases from J, the gap between germline ends came to 10 bases. The CDR3 is CASRRSLYNEQFF. In nucleotides, the CDR3 is TGTGCCAGCAGGAGGTCCTTATACAATGAGCAGTTCTTC.

A word on this clone: At the DNA level, this CDR3 is encoded by other sequences in the same sample as well. The chain joins TRBV5-1 to TRBJ1-2; TRBD1 agrees at 7 bases. V lost 3 bases and J lost 6; bases outside the gene matches: 2. This CDR3 region has 12 residues. Germline values: CDR1 SGHRS, CDR2 YFSETQ. CDR3 nucleotides: TGCGCCAGCAGCTCCACAGGGGATGGCTACACCTTC. Protein: CASSSTGDGYTF.

For the CDR3, the DNA is TGTGCCAGCAGTTACAGAGATACGCAGTATTTT. Translating gives CASSYRDTQYF. This chain links TRBV6-6 with TRBJ2-3; no reliable D call. CDR1 and CDR2 (germline): MNHNY, SVGAGI (reference sequence). Trimming left V 2 bases short and J 5 bases short, with 2 bases between. The CDR3 has 11 amino acids.

This clone occurred a few times. The V call is TRBV5-1, the J call TRBJ2-7, with TRBD2 identical over 10 bases. CDR1 SGHRS and CDR2 YFSETQ come from the germline V gene. CDR3 length: 14 amino acids. J was trimmed by 6 bases and V by 2 bases; bases with no gene match: 5. The CDR3 nucleotides read TGCGCCAGCAGCTTCGGTTCTAGCGGGGGCGAGCAGTACTTC. Translating gives CASSFGSSGGEQYF.

This clone appeared a single time. This rearrangement joins TRBV9 to TRBJ2-7; a weak D match, TRBD1 (6 bases). Trimming removed 1 base from V and 6 bases from J, with 8 bases in between. This CDR3 has 12 amino acids. CDR1 is SGDLS, CDR2 YYNGEE, per germline. The CDR3 reads CASSVPRGEQYF. The CDR3 DNA is TGTGCCAGCAGCGTACCCAGGGGCGAGCAGTACTTC.

As concerns this clone: Distinct nucleotide sequences in the sample also encode this CDR3. This rearrangement joins TRBV7-9 to TRBJ1-5; D unclear. Trimming removed 1 base from V and 2 bases from J, with 6 bases in between. The CDR3 sequence is 14 residues long. Germline assignment: CDR1 SEHNR and CDR2 FQNEAQ (reference sequence). The CDR3 is CASSLEGGNQPQHF. For the CDR3, the DNA is TGTGCCAGCAGCTTAGAGGGTGGCAATCAGCCCCAGCATTTT. The entire variable domain, with the rest obtained from reference TRBV7-9 and TRBJ1-5, is as follows: DTGVSQNPRHKITKRGQNVTFRCDPISEHNRLYWYRQTLGQGPEFLTYFQNEAQLEKSRLLSDRFSAERPKGSFSTLEIQRTEQGDSAMYLCASSLEGGNQPQHFGDGTRLSIL.

The CDR3 DNA sequence: TGTGCCAGCGGACTAGGGATCGCAGATACGCAGTATTTT. Its protein is CASGLGIADTQYF. The chain carries TRBV2 and TRBJ2-3, with 7 bases aligning to TRBD2. J lost 4 bases, V lost 8 bases, and 6 bases had no gene match. The V gene's germline CDR1 is SNHLY and CDR2 FYNNEI. CDR3 length equals 13 residues.

This clone was seen more than once but under ten times. The genes are TRBV4-2 and TRBJ2-7; weak D call: TRBD1 (6 bases). With 4 bases removed from V and 7 bases from J, the gap between germline ends came to 14 bases. The V gene's germline CDR1 is LGHNA and CDR2 YNFKEQ. The CDR3 is 13 amino acids. The DNA of the CDR3 is TGTGCCAGCAGCCGCACGGGAACAGGGGAGCAGTACTTC. Translating it yields CASSRTGTGEQYF.

This chain joins TRBV9 and TRBJ2-7; D is ambiguous. CDR3 length: 17 amino acids. Per germline, CDR1 SGDLS and CDR2 YYNGEE. Trimming removed 2 bases from V and 2 bases from J, with 20 bases in between. CDR3 in DNA: TGTGCCAGCAGCGTTGGATTTCGACTCCCGAACCCCTACGAGCAGTACTTC. This gives the protein CASSVGFRLPNPYEQYF.

In DNA, the CDR3 is TGTGCCAGCAGCCTACAACAGGAGCCTCTTAATGGCTACACCTTC. This translates into CASSLQQEPLNGYTF. The chain combines TRBV7-2 with TRBJ1-2; the D gene is possibly TRBD1 (5 bases). The CDR3 is 15 amino acids. CDR1 is SGHTA and CDR2 is FQGNSA in the germline V gene. Trimming removed 5 bases at V and 6 bases at J, with 19 bases between.

The chain recombines TRBV11-2 with TRBJ2-7; D perhaps matches TRBD1 (6 bases). The CDR3 totals 16 residues. The germline V and J ends were trimmed by 5 bases and 2 bases, with 19 bases remaining between them. Per germline, CDR1 SGHAT and CDR2 FQNNGV. CDR3 amino acids: CASSRGEGELAYEQYF. CDR3 bases: TGTGCCAGCAGCCGCGGTGAGGGGGAACTAGCCTACGAGCAGTACTTC.

The chain couples TRBV5-1 to TRBJ2-7; D is unclear. V lost 4 bases to trimming and J lost 0 bases, with 11 bases between them. In germline, CDR1 is SGHRS, CDR2 YFSETQ. The CDR3 is 14 amino acids. CDR3 DNA sequence: TGCGCCAGCAGCGGTGGACCTAACTCCTACGAGCAGTACTTC. Amino acid sequence: CASSGGPNSYEQYF.